The T cell receptor beta chain under discussion was sequenced for a study of regulatory T cells in long-lasting Graves disease. Germline loops: CDR1 LGHDT, CDR2 YNNKEL (reference sequence). Trimming took off 0 bases at V and 7 bases at J, with 13 bases between the two ends. The CDR3 has 15 amino acids. To make TCR beta libraries, researchers used iRepertoire HTBI primers and Arm-PCR of CDR3 regions. One entry per CDR3 protein results from TCRdb running MiXCR on the multiplex PCR reads. This table has about 460,000 distinct CDR3 sequences, about 14% appearing once. This clonotype was found many times. Sample time point: newly diagnosed GD, antithyroid drugs for less than 3 months. The TCR library was prepared using RNA isolated from PBMCs. The sample was also linked to a second study, of T cells in Graves' hyperthyroidism and ophthalmopathy. From that study: First-round RT-PCR targeting the TCR CDR3 was performed with the HTBI primer set. Most thyroid clonotypes expanded above 0.001 were also detected in blood.

J is TRBJ1-5 and V is TRBV3-1; the D is unclear. The clonotype was recovered from a woman aged 50 to 60 with Graves disease. Here the sequenced sample was peripheral blood mononuclear cells (PBMCs), taken at new diagnosis, from a patient treated with antithyroid drugs. The CDR3 spells CASSQDSTGSQPQHF. The DNA of the CDR3 is TGTGCCAGCAGCCAAGATTCCACCGGATCCCAGCCCCAGCATTTT.